These 15 T cell receptor beta chains came from one sample sequenced in a study of shared clonotypes between healthy human individuals. Repertoires were generated with immunoSEQ multiplex PCR, while TCRdb's copy carries only in-frame clones and drops some. Among approximately 1,500,000 clones listed, roughly 96% were seen once. Material for sequencing was naive CD4+ T cells sorted from blood. The subset was: CD45RA+ positively selected. The receptor set was obtained from a man younger than 45 in good health.

The rearrangement joins TRBV18 to TRBJ2-3; tentatively, D is TRBD1 (7 bases). Deletions cut 8 bases from V and 2 bases from J, with 17 bases between. This CDR3 region has 15 residues. Germline assignment: CDR1 KGHSH and CDR2 LQKENI. The CDR3 protein is CASPKQGGNTDTQYF. The CDR3 DNA reads TGTGCCAGCCCCAAGCAGGGGGGAAACACAGATACGCAGTATTTT.

With respect to this clone: In the same sample, other DNA sequences code for this CDR3. This chain connects TRBV19 to TRBJ1-5; the D is unclear. V lost 5 bases, J lost 4 bases, and 9 bases lay in between. CDR1 and CDR2 from the germline V gene are LNHDA and SQIVND (reference sequence). The CDR3 sequence is 13 residues long. The CDR3 region is CASSYLGNQPQHF. The CDR3 DNA reads TGTGCCAGTAGTTATCTTGGGAATCAGCCCCAGCATTTT.

To note about this clone: Other nucleotide sequences from this sample produce the same CDR3. The rearrangement uses TRBV18 and TRBJ2-7, with unresolved D. V shed 4 bases and J shed 1 base, with 2 bases lying between them. CDR1 and CDR2 from the germline V gene are KGHSH and LQKENI. CDR3 size: 11 residues. The CDR3 DNA reads TGTGCCAGCTCACAATCCTACGAGCAGTACTTC. It codes for CASSQSYEQYF.

The CDR3 spells CASSVGAGENTIYF. CDR3 in DNA: TGTGCCAGCAGCGTCGGGGCCGGGGAAAACACCATATATTTT. The genes are TRBV9 and TRBJ1-3, with D maybe TRBD1 (5 bases). Germline-derived CDR1 and CDR2 are SGDLS and YYNGEE. The germline V and J ends were trimmed by 2 bases and 6 bases, with 12 bases remaining between them. There are 14 residues in the CDR3.

V usage is TRBV9 and J usage is TRBJ2-1; 8 bases agree with TRBD2. With V trimmed by 0 bases and J by 4 bases, 6 bases remained unmatched. The germline V gene encodes CDR1 SGDLS and CDR2 YYNGEE. The CDR3 extends over 16 amino acids. The chain's CDR3 is CASSVGPSGLYNEQFF. The CDR3 DNA follows: TGTGCCAGCAGCGTAGGTCCTAGCGGGCTATACAATGAGCAGTTCTTC.

A few counts support this clone. The chain is built from TRBV19 and TRBJ1-2, with a possible D match to TRBD1 (5 bases). The germline CDR1 and CDR2 sequences are LNHDA and SQIVND (reference sequence). The CDR3 runs to 13 residues. The ends were cut back, 2 bases at V and 6 bases at J, with 10 bases in the middle. CDR3 sequence reads: CASSISWGHGYTF. The CDR3 DNA reads TGTGCCAGTAGTATAAGTTGGGGACATGGCTACACCTTC. The full variable domain, completed using reference TRBV19 and TRBJ1-2, is DGGITQSPKYLFRKEGQNVTLSCEQNLNHDAMYWYRQDPGQGLRLIYYSQIVNDFQKGDIAEGYSVSREKKESFPLTVTSAQKNPTAFYLCASSISWGHGYTFGSGTRLTVV.

The chain links TRBV6-1 to TRBJ2-3; 9 positions match TRBD2. The V gene end was trimmed by 5 bases and the J gene end by 9 bases; junction bases not matched to a gene: 9. The V gene's germline CDR1 is MNHNS and CDR2 SASEGT. The CDR3 has 14 amino acids. The DNA for the CDR3 is TGTGCCAGCAGTCTTCCGGGACTAGCAACGACGCAGTATTTT. It encodes CASSLPGLATTQYF.

This chain links TRBV29-1 with TRBJ1-2, with a possible D match to TRBD1 (5 bases). This CDR3 region has 13 residues. V was trimmed by 4 bases and J by 6 bases, leaving 15 bases between them. CDR1 and CDR2 (germline): SQVTM, ANQGSEA. DNA for the CDR3: TGCAGCGTTGTTCGGGGCTTGATAGATGGCTACACCTTC. Translated: CSVVRGLIDGYTF.

This chain connects TRBV27 to TRBJ2-5; 11 nucleotides align to TRBD2. This CDR3 is built from 15 residues. V shed 3 bases and J 4 bases; nucleotides not matched to a gene: 4. Germline-derived CDR1 and CDR2 are MNHEY and SMNVEV (reference sequence). This CDR3 reads CASSLISGRGETQYF. The DNA of the CDR3 is TGTGCCAGCAGTTTGATTAGCGGGAGGGGAGAGACCCAGTACTTC.

J is TRBJ2-1 and V is TRBV28, with unresolved D. V was shortened by 7 bases and J by 6 bases, with 16 bases between the two germline ends. There are 14 residues in the CDR3. Germline values: CDR1 MDHEN, CDR2 SYDVKM. The CDR3 is CASILETNPNEQFF. CDR3 in DNA: TGTGCCAGCATCCTCGAAACAAACCCCAATGAGCAGTTCTTC.

The rearrangement uses TRBV2 and TRBJ1-3; no firm D call. V was shortened by 4 bases and J by 0 bases, with 10 bases between the two germline ends. Germline CDR1 reads SNHLY; CDR2 reads FYNNEI. The CDR3 length is 15 residues. DNA for the CDR3: TGTGCCAGCAGTGTCCACATGGACTCTGGAAACACCATATATTTT. The encoded protein is CASSVHMDSGNTIYF.

With respect to this clone: The junction does not match germline at one end; this may be a read error. The gene calls are TRBV7-7 and TRBJ2-7; 8 nucleotides agree with TRBD2. The CDR3 is 14 residues long. The germline gives CDR1 SSHAT, CDR2 FNYEAQ (reference sequence). CDR3 region: CASSLGRAGYEQYF. The CDR3 DNA is TGTGCTAGCAGCCTCGGGAGGGCCGGGTACGAGCAGTACTTC.

The CDR3 is CASSETGGISYNEQFF. CDR3 nucleotides: TGTGCCAGCAGTGAAACGGGCGGGATCTCCTACAATGAGCAGTTCTTC. V gene TRBV2 combines with J gene TRBJ2-1; D is possibly TRBD2 (6 bases). Per the germline V gene, CDR1 is SNHLY and CDR2 is FYNNEI. V lost 2 bases and J lost 0, with 11 bases in between. The CDR3 is 16 residues long.

V gene TRBV7-9 combines with J gene TRBJ2-5; 8 bases are shared with TRBD2. Germline-derived CDR1 and CDR2 are SEHNR and FQNEAQ (reference sequence). The CDR3 length is 13 residues. With V trimmed by 5 bases and J by 5 bases, 4 bases remained unmatched. The CDR3 loop reads CASSPAGVETQYF. The CDR3, as DNA: TGTGCCAGCAGCCCAGCGGGAGTGGAGACCCAGTACTTC.

This clone is a singleton in its sample. This CDR3 is also generated by other DNA sequences in the sample. The V call is TRBV9, the J call TRBJ2-7, with D maybe TRBD2 (5 bases). Looked up from germline, CDR1 is SGDLS and CDR2 is YYNGEE. CDR3 size: 14 residues. With 0 bases removed from V and 3 bases from J, the gap between germline ends came to 10 bases. Written as DNA, the CDR3 is TGTGCCAGCAGCGTAGCCAGCGGAAACTACGAGCAGTACTTC. The encoded protein is CASSVASGNYEQYF.